The 28 T cell receptor beta chains in this list originate from one sample, sequenced in a study of T-cell reconstitution after alpha-beta-depleted transplantation in children. It was with unique molecular identifiers that the TCRbeta library was prepared. TCRdb reanalysed the PCR reads using MiXCR and keeps one entry per CDR3 protein. The sample lists approximately 590,000 distinct CDR3 sequences; roughly a tenth were seen once. Specimen: PBMCs from the stem cell graft donor, collected from the stem cell graft. Receptor source: a human donor who donated a stem cell graft to a child with acute myeloid leukemia.

Many counts were recorded for this clonotype. CDR3 protein: CASSPVGGGSNQPQHF. CDR3 coding DNA: TGTGCCAGCAGCCCCGTGGGGGGGGGTAGCAATCAGCCCCAGCATTTT. The chain is built from TRBV25-1 and TRBJ1-5, with a tentative D call TRBD1 (5 bases). Germline CDR1 reads MGHDK; CDR2 reads SYGVNS. The CDR3 covers 16 residues. The V gene lost 6 bases and the J gene lost 0 bases, with 15 bases spanning the gap.

This clonotype occurred many times. This chain uses TRBV28 with TRBJ2-1, with 9 positions matching TRBD1. This CDR3 is 14 amino acids long. After removal of 5 bases from V and 9 bases from J, the junction contained 8 bases not matched to a gene. Germline V lookup: CDR1 MDHEN, CDR2 SYDVKM. CDR3 residues: CASSPNRDRVEQFF. In DNA, the CDR3 is TGTGCCAGCAGTCCTAACCGGGACAGGGTTGAGCAGTTCTTC.

This clonotype was counted ten times or more. This chain links TRBV19 with TRBJ2-3; maybe TRBD1 (6 bases). Germline CDR1 is LNHDA and CDR2 is SQIVND (reference sequence). Between the trimmed V and J ends, which lost 6 bases and 0 bases, there was a span of 10 bases. This CDR3 has 14 amino acids. The CDR3: CASRWTASTDTQYF. In nucleotides, the CDR3 is TGTGCCAGTAGGTGGACAGCTAGCACAGATACGCAGTATTTT.

This clonotype was counted ten times or more. V is TRBV12-3 or TRBV12-4 and J is TRBJ2-7; D gene uncertain. This CDR3 comprises 13 residues. Trimming removed 1 base from V and 4 bases from J, with 8 bases in between. CDR3 amino acids: CASSLGLDYEQYF. The CDR3 DNA is TGTGCCAGCAGTTTAGGCCTAGATTACGAGCAGTACTTC.

Many counts were recorded for this clonotype. The chain has TRBV6-5 and TRBJ1-2; TRBD1 matches at 7 bases. The germline gives CDR1 MNHEY, CDR2 SVGAGI. The CDR3 is made up of 13 amino acids. J lost 7 bases, V lost 6 bases, and 8 bases had no gene match. The CDR3 here is CASRPPTGSGYTF. CDR3 nucleotide sequence: TGTGCCAGCAGACCTCCGACAGGGTCTGGCTACACCTTC.

The sample holds many counts of this clonotype. V and J are TRBV15 and TRBJ1-1; D unresolved. Germline CDR1 is LNHNV and CDR2 is YYDKDF (reference sequence). V lost 0 bases, J lost 1 base, and 6 bases lay in between. This CDR3 comprises 14 residues. CDR3 coding DNA: TGTGCCACCAGCAGAGATTCCGGGAACACTGAAGCTTTCTTT. Amino acids: CATSRDSGNTEAFF.

This clonotype was counted many times. The gene calls are TRBV12-3 or TRBV12-4 and TRBJ2-3; no clear D. Between the trimmed V and J ends, which lost 3 bases and 2 bases, there was a span of 3 bases. The CDR3 extends over 12 amino acids. The chain's CDR3 is CASSFVTDTQYF. Written as DNA, the CDR3 is TGTGCCAGCAGTTTTGTCACAGATACGCAGTATTTT.

This clonotype was seen ten or more times. The chain carries TRBV5-1 and TRBJ1-3; no firm D call. Germline V gives CDR1 SGHRS, CDR2 YFSETQ. V was pared by 0 bases and J by 0 bases, with 7 bases between. The CDR3 is 15 residues long. The CDR3 DNA reads TGCGCCAGCAGCTTGGAGCCGGGCTCTGGAAACACCATATATTTT. Translating gives CASSLEPGSGNTIYF.

In regard to this clonotype: A read error may explain this, as a much larger clone is one base away. J is TRBJ2-1 and V is TRBV29-1; no reliable D call. Germline-derived CDR1 and CDR2 are SQVTM and ANQGSEA. There are 14 residues in the CDR3. V lost 4 bases and J lost 0, with 10 bases in between. DNA of the CDR3: TGCAGCGTTGTAAGGGTTAGCTCCTACAATGAGCAGTTCTTC. Translating it yields CSVVRVSSYNEQFF.

The rearrangement joins TRBV7-9 to TRBJ2-5; the D call may be TRBD1 or TRBD2 (5 bases each). The germline V gene encodes CDR1 SEHNR and CDR2 FQNEAQ (reference sequence). The V end was cut by 6 bases, the J end by 5 bases, with 22 bases between. The length of the CDR3 is 16 residues. The CDR3 here is CASSPTGTSRRETQYF. In nucleotides, the CDR3 is TGTGCCAGCAGTCCGACCGGGACCTCTCGAAGGGAGACCCAGTACTTC.

This clonotype was found a few times. The rearrangement joins TRBV6-2 or TRBV6-3 to TRBJ2-1; a possible D gene is TRBD2 (6 bases). The V end lost 2 bases, the J end lost 9 bases, and 17 bases lay between the germline ends. This CDR3 region has 15 residues. Germline CDR1 MNHEY, CDR2 SVGEGT. The CDR3 region has the DNA TGTGCCAGCAGTTACGGCGGGACGGGTGGCATTGAGCAGTTCTTC. It translates to CASSYGGTGGIEQFF.

The rearrangement joins TRBV29-1 to TRBJ2-7; maybe TRBD2 (5 bases). Germline V lookup: CDR1 SQVTM, CDR2 ANQGSEA. The CDR3 has 13 residues. Trimming removed 7 bases from V and 7 bases from J, with 20 bases in between. DNA for the CDR3: TGCAGCGCCGGCCCCTGGCGGACGGGGGAGCAGTACTTC. It codes for CSAGPWRTGEQYF.

This clonotype came up a few times. The rearrangement links TRBV30 to TRBJ2-1, with D possibly being TRBD1 or TRBD2 (5 bases each). In germline, CDR1 is GTSNPN, CDR2 SVGIG (reference sequence). Trimming removed 0 bases from V and 9 bases from J, with 12 bases in between. CDR3 length equals 13 residues. The CDR3 protein is CAWSVGDLGEQFF. The CDR3 DNA sequence: TGTGCCTGGAGTGTAGGGGACCTAGGTGAGCAGTTCTTC.

This clonotype was seen more than once but under ten times. The CDR3 DNA is TGCGCCAGCAGCTATGGAGGAGGGGAGACCCAGTACTTC. This gives the protein CASSYGGGETQYF. V gene TRBV5-1 combines with J gene TRBJ2-5; D is possibly TRBD2 (6 bases). The V end lost 3 bases, the J end lost 5 bases, and 11 bases lay between the germline ends. CDR1 is SGHRS, CDR2 YFSETQ, per germline. The CDR3 contains 13 residues.

This clonotype was recorded at least ten times. The V call is TRBV5-1, the J call TRBJ2-6, with D hard to call. Germline V lookup: CDR1 SGHRS, CDR2 YFSETQ. Between the trimmed V and J ends, which lost 3 bases and 0 bases, there was a span of 7 bases. The CDR3 runs to 15 residues. The CDR3 region is CASSSRPSGANVLTF. As DNA, the CDR3 is TGCGCCAGCAGCTCCAGACCCTCTGGGGCCAACGTCCTGACTTTC.

There are many counts of this clonotype. J is TRBJ2-3 and V is TRBV5-1; 10 nucleotides line up with TRBD1. With 0 bases clipped from V and 0 bases from J, the junction kept 7 bases outside the gene matches. Per the germline V gene, CDR1 is SGHRS and CDR2 is YFSETQ. This CDR3 has 18 amino acids. For the CDR3, the DNA is TGCGCCAGCAGCTTGGAGGGACAGGGGATGTGGAGCACAGATACGCAGTATTTT. Translation: CASSLEGQGMWSTDTQYF. Together with reference TRBV5-1 and TRBJ2-3, the CDR3 gives the full variable domain: KAGVTQTPRYLIKTRGQQVTLSCSPISGHRSVSWYQQTPGQGLQFLFEYFSETQRNKGNFPGRFSGRQFSNSRSEMNVSTLELGDSALYLCASSLEGQGMWSTDTQYFGPGTRLTVL.

This clonotype has only a few counts. The chain has TRBV15 and TRBJ2-4; 12 bases match TRBD2. This CDR3 has 20 amino acids. The V gene end was trimmed by 0 bases and the J gene end by 5 bases; junction bases not matched to a gene: 14. CDR1 is LNHNV, CDR2 YYDKDF, per germline (reference sequence). The CDR3 sequence is CATSRDYRLAGALFQNIQYF. The CDR3 DNA reads as TGTGCCACCAGCAGAGATTACCGACTAGCGGGAGCCCTCTTCCAAAACATTCAGTACTTC.

The genes are TRBV12-3 or TRBV12-4 and TRBJ2-7, with 9 bases fitting TRBD1. Unmatched junction bases numbered 9, after V lost 6 bases and J lost 12 bases. The CDR3 has 12 residues. CDR3 in amino acids: CASRTGTGKPYF. The CDR3 DNA reads as TGTGCCAGCAGAACAGGGACAGGGAAGCCGTACTTC.

This clonotype was detected a few times. The rearrangement uses TRBV6-5 and TRBJ2-1; D not resolved. The length of the CDR3 is 14 residues. Per germline, CDR1 MNHEY and CDR2 SVGAGI. The germline V and J ends were trimmed by 1 base and 1 base, with 5 bases remaining between them. The CDR3 sequence: CASSYYSSYNEQFF. The CDR3 DNA reads as TGTGCCAGCAGTTACTACTCTTCCTACAATGAGCAGTTCTTC.

At least ten counts were recorded for this clonotype. The chain employs TRBV20-1 and TRBJ2-1; maybe TRBD1 (6 bases). V dropped 0 bases and J dropped 3 bases, with 12 bases sitting between them. Germline lookup yields CDR1 DFQATT and CDR2 SNEGSKA (reference sequence). This CDR3 is 15 amino acids long. The CDR3 region is CSARDMDSVYNEQFF. CDR3 DNA: TGCAGTGCTAGAGATATGGACAGCGTCTACAATGAGCAGTTCTTC.

In this sample, this clonotype turned up once. V gene TRBV7-2 combines with J gene TRBJ1-1; D ambiguous. Per germline, CDR1 SGHTA and CDR2 FQGNSA. This CDR3 spans 14 amino acids. V gave up 3 bases and J gave up 10 bases, with 18 bases separating them. The CDR3 region is CASSFPRVAIGAFF. The DNA of the CDR3 is TGTGCCAGCAGCTTCCCGAGGGTTGCTATTGGAGCTTTCTTT.

This chain links TRBV18 with TRBJ2-2; D ambiguous. Germline CDR1 KGHSH, CDR2 LQKENI. Trimming cost V 8 bases and J 3 bases, with 10 bases left between them. The CDR3 is made up of 13 amino acids. This chain's CDR3 is CASSPRDTGELFF. The DNA for the CDR3 is TGTGCCAGCAGCCCTCGGGACACCGGGGAGCTGTTTTTT. Full variable domain (rest looked up from reference TRBV18 and TRBJ2-2): NAGVMQNPRHLVRRRGQEARLRCSPMKGHSHVYWYRQLPEEGLKFMVYLQKENIIDESGMPKERFSAEFPKEGPSILRIQQVVRGDSAAYFCASSPRDTGELFFGEGSRLTVL.

The V gene is TRBV7-6, the J gene TRBJ2-7; 11 bases match TRBD1. The CDR3 totals 15 residues. Germline V gene lookup returns CDR1 SGHVS and CDR2 FNYEAQ. Trimming at V came to 1 base and at J to 7 bases, leaving 6 bases not matched to a gene. The CDR3 protein is CASSLDGQGAGEQYF. The CDR3 DNA follows: TGTGCCAGCAGCTTAGACGGACAGGGGGCTGGGGAGCAGTACTTC.

This clonotype has only a few counts. CDR3 nucleotides: TGTGCCAGCAGTTACCGTGGGACTAGCGGGACCTACGAGCAGTACTTC. This sequence encodes CASSYRGTSGTYEQYF. V usage is TRBV6-2 or TRBV6-3 and J usage is TRBJ2-7, with 13 positions matching TRBD2. The length of the CDR3 is 16 residues. The V gene's germline CDR1 is MNHEY and CDR2 SVGEGT. J gave up 2 bases and V 2 bases, and 3 bases lay outside the gene matches.

This clonotype was seen a few times. The V and J genes are TRBV4-2 and TRBJ1-1; D unclear. Between the trimmed V and J ends, which lost 4 bases and 1 base, there was a span of 7 bases. The CDR3 consists of 13 residues. CDR1 and CDR2 from the germline V gene are LGHNA and YNFKEQ. This CDR3 is CASSRQPNTEAFF. The CDR3 nucleotides read TGTGCCAGCAGCCGACAACCGAACACTGAAGCTTTCTTT.

This clonotype was picked up a small number of times. This sequence joins TRBV7-2 and TRBJ2-2; no clear D. CDR1 is SGHTA, CDR2 FQGNSA, per germline. V lost 6 bases and J 4 bases, leaving 15 bases between the germline ends. The CDR3 contains 15 residues. CDR3 nucleotide sequence: TGTGCCAGCAGTCAGACCGGGCCGCGCACCGGGGAGCTGTTTTTT. Its protein is CASSQTGPRTGELFF. Filled out from reference TRBV7-2 and TRBJ2-2, the complete variable domain reads GAGVSQSPSNKVTEKGKDVELRCDPISGHTALYWYRQSLGQGLEFLIYFQGNSAPDKSGLPSDRFSAERTGGSVSTLTIQRTQQEDSAVYLCASSQTGPRTGELFFGEGSRLTVL.

The chain links TRBV4-3 to TRBJ2-7; D uncertain. Per germline, CDR1 LGHNA and CDR2 YSLEER. The V end lost 1 base, the J end lost 2 bases, and 15 bases lay between the germline ends. There are 16 residues in the CDR3. The CDR3 coding sequence is TGCGCCAGCAGCCAAGGACCAAGTGACCCTACCTACGAGCAGTACTTC. Amino acid sequence: CASSQGPSDPTYEQYF.

The V gene is TRBV7-2, the J gene TRBJ1-5; the D gene is possibly TRBD1 (5 bases). This CDR3 is built from 16 residues. V was clipped by 1 base and J by 4 bases, with 14 bases between them. Germline loops: CDR1 SGHTA, CDR2 FQGNSA. CDR3 nucleotides: TGTGCCAGCAGCTTAGTGGCTACGACAGCAAATCAGCCCCAGCATTTT. Translation gives CASSLVATTANQPQHF.